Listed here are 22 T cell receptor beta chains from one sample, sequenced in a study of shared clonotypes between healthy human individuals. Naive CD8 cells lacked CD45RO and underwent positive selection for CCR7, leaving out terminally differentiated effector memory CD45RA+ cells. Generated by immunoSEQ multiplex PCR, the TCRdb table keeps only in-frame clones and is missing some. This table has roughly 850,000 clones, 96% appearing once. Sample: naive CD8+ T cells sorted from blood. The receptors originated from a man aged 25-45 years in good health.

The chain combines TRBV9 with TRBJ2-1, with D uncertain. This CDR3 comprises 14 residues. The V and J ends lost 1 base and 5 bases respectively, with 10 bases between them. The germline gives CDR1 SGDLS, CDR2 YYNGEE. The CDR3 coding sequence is TGTGCCAGCAGCGTAAGTGTAGGGCACAATGAGCAGTTCTTC. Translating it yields CASSVSVGHNEQFF.

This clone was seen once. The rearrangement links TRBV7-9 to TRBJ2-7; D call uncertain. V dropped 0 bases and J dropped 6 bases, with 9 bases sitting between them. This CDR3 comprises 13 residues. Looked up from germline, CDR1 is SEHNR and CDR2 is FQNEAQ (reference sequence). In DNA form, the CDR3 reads TGTGCCAGCAGCTTAGCGTTTGTCTCCGAGCAGTACTTC. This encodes CASSLAFVSEQYF.

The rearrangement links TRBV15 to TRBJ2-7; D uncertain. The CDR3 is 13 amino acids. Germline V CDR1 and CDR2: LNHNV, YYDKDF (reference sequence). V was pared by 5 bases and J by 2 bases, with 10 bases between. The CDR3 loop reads CATSFGGTYEQYF. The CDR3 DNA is TGTGCCACCAGCTTCGGCGGTACCTACGAGCAGTACTTC.

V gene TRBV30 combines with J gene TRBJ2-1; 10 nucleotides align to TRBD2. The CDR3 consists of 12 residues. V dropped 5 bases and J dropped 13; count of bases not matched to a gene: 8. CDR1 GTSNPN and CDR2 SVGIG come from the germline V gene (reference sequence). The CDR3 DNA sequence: TGTGCCTGGGGGCTAGCGGGAGTAATTCAGTTCTTC. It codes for CAWGLAGVIQFF. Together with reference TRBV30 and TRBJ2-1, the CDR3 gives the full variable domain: SQTIHQWPATLVQPVGSPLSLECTVEGTSNPNLYWYRQAAGRGLQLLFYSVGIGQISSEVPQNLSASRPQDRQFILSSKKLLLSDSGFYLCAWGLAGVIQFFGPGTRLTVL.

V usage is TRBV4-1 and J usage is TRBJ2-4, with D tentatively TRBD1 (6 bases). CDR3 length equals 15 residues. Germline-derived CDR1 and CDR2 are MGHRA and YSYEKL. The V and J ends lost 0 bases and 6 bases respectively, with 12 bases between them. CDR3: CASSQEGHVPNIQYF. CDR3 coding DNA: TGCGCCAGCAGCCAAGAGGGACACGTACCAAACATTCAGTACTTC.

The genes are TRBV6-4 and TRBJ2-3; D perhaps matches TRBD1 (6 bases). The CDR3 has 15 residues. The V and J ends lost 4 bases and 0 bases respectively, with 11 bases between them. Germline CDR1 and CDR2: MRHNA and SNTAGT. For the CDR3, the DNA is TGTGCCAGCAGTGTTGGACAGAGAAGCACAGATACGCAGTATTTT. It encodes CASSVGQRSTDTQYF.

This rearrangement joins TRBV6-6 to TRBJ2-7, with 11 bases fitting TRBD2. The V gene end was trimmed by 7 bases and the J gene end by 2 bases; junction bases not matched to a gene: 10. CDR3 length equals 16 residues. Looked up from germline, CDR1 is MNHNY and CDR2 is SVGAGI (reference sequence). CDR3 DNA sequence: TGTGCCAGCACCACAGACAGACTAGCGGGAACCTACGAGCAGTACTTC. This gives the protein CASTTDRLAGTYEQYF.

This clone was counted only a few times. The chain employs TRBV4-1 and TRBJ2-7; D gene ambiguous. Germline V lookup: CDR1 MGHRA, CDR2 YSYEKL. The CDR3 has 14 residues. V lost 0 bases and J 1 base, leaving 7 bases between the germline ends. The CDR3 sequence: CASSQDRFSYEQYF. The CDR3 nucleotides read TGCGCCAGCAGCCAAGACAGGTTTTCCTACGAGCAGTACTTC.

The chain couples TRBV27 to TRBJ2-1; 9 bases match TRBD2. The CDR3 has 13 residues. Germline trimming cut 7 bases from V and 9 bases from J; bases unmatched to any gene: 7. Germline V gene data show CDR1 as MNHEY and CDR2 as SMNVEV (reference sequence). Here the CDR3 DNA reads TGTGCCAGCACGGGACTAGCTTTGAGTGAGCAGTTCTTC. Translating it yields CASTGLALSEQFF.

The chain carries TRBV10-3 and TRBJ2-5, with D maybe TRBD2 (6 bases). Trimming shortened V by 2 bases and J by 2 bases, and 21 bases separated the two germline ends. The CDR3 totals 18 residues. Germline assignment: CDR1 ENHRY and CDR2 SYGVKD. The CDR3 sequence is CAISEAGPTTVKQETQYF. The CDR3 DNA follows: TGTGCCATCAGTGAGGCGGGACCGACGACCGTTAAACAAGAGACCCAGTACTTC.

CDR3 loop: CASSLYRGPTEAFF. The CDR3 DNA reads as TGTGCCAGCAGTTTATACAGGGGGCCCACTGAAGCTTTCTTT. The chain carries TRBV27 and TRBJ1-1, with 9 bases matching TRBD1. J gave up 4 bases and V 1 base, and 1 base lay outside the gene matches. Germline CDR1 MNHEY, CDR2 SMNVEV (reference sequence). The CDR3 loop spans 14 amino acids.

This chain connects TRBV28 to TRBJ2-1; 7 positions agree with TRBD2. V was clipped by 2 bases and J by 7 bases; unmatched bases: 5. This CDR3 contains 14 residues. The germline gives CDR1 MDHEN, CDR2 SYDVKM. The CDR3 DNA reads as TGTGCCAGCAGTTTAACAGCGGGACTGAATGAGCAGTTCTTC. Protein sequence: CASSLTAGLNEQFF.

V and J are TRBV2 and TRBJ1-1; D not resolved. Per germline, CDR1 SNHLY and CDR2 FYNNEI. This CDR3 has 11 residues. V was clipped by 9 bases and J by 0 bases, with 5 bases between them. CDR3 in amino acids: CAREVNTEAFF. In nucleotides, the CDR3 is TGTGCCAGGGAAGTGAACACTGAAGCTTTCTTT.

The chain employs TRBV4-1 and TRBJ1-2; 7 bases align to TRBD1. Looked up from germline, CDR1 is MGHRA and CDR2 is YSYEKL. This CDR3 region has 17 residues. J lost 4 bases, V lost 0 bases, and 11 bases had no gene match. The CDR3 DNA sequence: TGCGCCAGCAGCCAAGATCGGTCGACAGGGAACCCCTATGGCTACACCTTC. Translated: CASSQDRSTGNPYGYTF.

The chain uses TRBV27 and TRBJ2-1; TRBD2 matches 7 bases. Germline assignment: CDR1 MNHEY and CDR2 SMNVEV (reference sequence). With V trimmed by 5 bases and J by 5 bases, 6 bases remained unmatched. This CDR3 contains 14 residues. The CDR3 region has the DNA TGTGCCAGCAGTGAGAGCGGGACCAACAATGAGCAGTTCTTC. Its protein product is CASSESGTNNEQFF.

The CDR3 DNA reads as TGTGCCAGCAGCTTAATTCCTGACACTGAAGCTTTCTTT. This encodes CASSLIPDTEAFF. The chain combines TRBV7-9 with TRBJ1-1, with no clear D. CDR1 and CDR2 (germline): SEHNR, FQNEAQ (reference sequence). Deletions cut 2 bases from V and 3 bases from J, with 7 bases between. CDR3 length: 13 amino acids.

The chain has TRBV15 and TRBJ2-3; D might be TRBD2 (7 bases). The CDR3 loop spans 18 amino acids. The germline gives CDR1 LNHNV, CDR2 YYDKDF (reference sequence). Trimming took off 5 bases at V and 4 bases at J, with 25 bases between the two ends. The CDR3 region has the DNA TGTGCCACCAGCCGGGGGGCTTTAAAGGAGCGGGTATCAGATACGCAGTATTTT. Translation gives CATSRGALKERVSDTQYF.

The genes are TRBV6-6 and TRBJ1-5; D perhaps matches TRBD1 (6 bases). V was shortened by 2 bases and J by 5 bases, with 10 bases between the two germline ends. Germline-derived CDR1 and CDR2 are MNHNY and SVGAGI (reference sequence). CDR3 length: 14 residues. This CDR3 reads CASSYGGGYQPQHF. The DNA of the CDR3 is TGTGCCAGCAGTTACGGAGGGGGTTATCAGCCCCAGCATTTT.

The DNA of the CDR3 is TGCGCCAGCAGCCAAGATATCTGGGGCCGGGAGCTGTTTTTT. Translating gives CASSQDIWGRELFF. The chain couples TRBV4-3 to TRBJ2-2; a weak D match, TRBD1 (5 bases). Deletions cut 0 bases from V and 9 bases from J, with 11 bases between. The CDR3 loop spans 14 amino acids. Germline CDR1 and CDR2: LGHNA and YSLEER.

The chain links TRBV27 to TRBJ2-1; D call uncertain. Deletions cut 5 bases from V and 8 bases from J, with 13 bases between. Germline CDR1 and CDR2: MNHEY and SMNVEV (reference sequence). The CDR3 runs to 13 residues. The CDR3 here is CASSITPVYEQFF. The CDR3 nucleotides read TGTGCCAGCAGTATAACCCCGGTCTATGAGCAGTTCTTC.

This CDR3 is CSVEIGTEAFF. CDR3 sequence (DNA): TGCAGCGTTGAAATAGGAACTGAAGCTTTCTTT. The chain carries TRBV29-1 and TRBJ1-1; D not resolved. The germline V gene has CDR1 SQVTM and CDR2 ANQGSEA. CDR3 size: 11 residues. Deletions cut 2 bases from V and 5 bases from J, with 6 bases between.

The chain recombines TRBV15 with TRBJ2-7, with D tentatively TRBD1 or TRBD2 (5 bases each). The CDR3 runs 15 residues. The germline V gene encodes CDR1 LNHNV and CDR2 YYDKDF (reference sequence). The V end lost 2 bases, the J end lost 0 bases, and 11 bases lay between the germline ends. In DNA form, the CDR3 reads TGTGCCACCAGCAGATTCCGGGACCCCTCCTACGAGCAGTACTTC. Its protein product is CATSRFRDPSYEQYF.